The 30 T cell receptor beta chains reported below all come from one sample, sequenced in a study of beta chain features in type 1 diabetes. Every isolated RNA sample was fully reverse transcribed, so sequencing captured expressed TCRB transcripts. The protocol was immunoSEQ multiplex PCR, while the TCRdb copy is restricted to in-frame clones and leaves out a portion. The sample includes about 900,000 clones, roughly 17% seen only once; the top ten take 0.023%. Input material: naive CD4+ T cells from blood. The receptors shown here come from a woman in her late teens or twenties in good health.

This clone was observed a few times. The rearrangement uses TRBV29-1 and TRBJ2-3, with 8 positions matching TRBD2. The CDR3 is 14 residues long. V gave up 8 bases and J gave up 4 bases; unmatched junction bases: 11. CDR1 and CDR2 from the germline V gene are SQVTM and ANQGSEA. CDR3 nucleotide sequence: TGCAGCACGAAGCGGGAGACCTTAGCAGATACGCAGTATTTT. The encoded protein is CSTKRETLADTQYF.

This rearrangement joins TRBV7-6 to TRBJ2-1; 9 bases match TRBD2. Per germline, CDR1 SGHVS and CDR2 FNYEAQ. The J segment lost 13 bases and the V segment lost 3 bases, leaving 7 bases of the junction unmatched. This CDR3 contains 13 residues. Here the CDR3 reads CASSFTLAGLQFF. CDR3 DNA sequence: TGTGCCAGCAGCTTTACTCTAGCGGGACTTCAGTTCTTC.

This clone was seen more than once but under ten times. The V call is TRBV9, the J call TRBJ2-1, with 8 bases that match TRBD1. V was clipped by 0 bases and J by 6 bases; unmatched bases: 2. There are 14 residues in the CDR3. The germline CDR1 and CDR2 sequences are SGDLS and YYNGEE. The chain's CDR3 is CASSVETGANEQFF. Here the CDR3 DNA reads TGTGCCAGCAGCGTAGAGACAGGGGCCAATGAGCAGTTCTTC.

This clone has just a few counts. This chain joins TRBV21-1 and TRBJ1-2. TRBV21-1 is termed a pseudogene. This CDR3 has 13 residues. Here the CDR3 DNA reads TGTGCCAGCAGCAAAACAGAGGACTATGGCTACACCTTC. Protein sequence: CASSKTEDYGYTF.

This clone was counted between two and nine times. This chain joins TRBV25-1 and TRBJ2-5; D might be TRBD1 (5 bases). V was shortened by 1 base and J by 0 bases, with 6 bases between the two germline ends. The CDR3 runs 14 residues. Germline V gives CDR1 MGHDK, CDR2 SYGVNS. The CDR3 sequence: CASSELTDQETQYF. DNA of the CDR3: TGTGCCAGCAGTGAATTGACAGACCAAGAGACCCAGTACTTC. The full variable domain, rest sourced from reference TRBV25-1 and TRBJ2-5, is EADIYQTPRYLVIGTGKKITLECSQTMGHDKMYWYQQDPGMELHLIHYSYGVNSTEKGDLSSESTVSRIRTEHFPLTLESARPSHTSQYLCASSELTDQETQYFGPGTRLLVL.

The gene calls are TRBV6-5 and TRBJ2-4; 7 nucleotides align to TRBD1. V lost 6 bases and J lost 9; bases outside the gene matches: 11. The CDR3 extends over 14 amino acids. Germline loops: CDR1 MNHEY, CDR2 SVGAGI. The CDR3 spells CASSPQTGFGIQYF. The CDR3 nucleotides read TGTGCCAGCAGCCCACAGACAGGGTTTGGCATTCAGTACTTC.

This clone has just a few counts. The chain couples TRBV4-3 to TRBJ2-3, with TRBD1 identical over 7 bases. The V gene's germline CDR1 is LGHNA and CDR2 YSLEER. Germline trimming cut 4 bases from V and 5 bases from J; bases unmatched to any gene: 12. The CDR3 covers 16 residues. The CDR3 loop reads CASSPQGQRRGDTQYF. CDR3 nucleotide sequence: TGCGCCAGCAGCCCACAGGGACAGCGAAGGGGAGATACGCAGTATTTT.

This clone occurred a few times. This rearrangement joins TRBV28 to TRBJ2-7; 7 nucleotides align to TRBD1. CDR3 length: 14 amino acids. In germline, CDR1 is MDHEN, CDR2 SYDVKM. V lost 3 bases to trimming and J lost 3 bases; unmatched junction nucleotides: 5. DNA of the CDR3: TGTGCCAGCAGTTTCCCGGGACAGAGCTACGAGCAGTACTTC. Amino acid sequence: CASSFPGQSYEQYF.

The chain joins TRBV2 to TRBJ2-3; unclear D gene. Trimming cost V 10 bases and J 0 bases, with 14 bases left between them. CDR3 length: 14 amino acids. Per the germline V gene, CDR1 is SNHLY and CDR2 is FYNNEI. CDR3 nucleotides: TGTGCCAACCGATGGCCAGCTAGCACAGATACGCAGTATTTT. As protein: CANRWPASTDTQYF.

This chain connects TRBV10-3 to TRBJ2-1; D is possibly TRBD1 (5 bases). The CDR3 is 16 residues long. V was shortened by 8 bases and J by 3 bases, with 20 bases between the two germline ends. From germline, CDR1 is ENHRY and CDR2 SYGVKD. CDR3 coding DNA: TGTGCCATCGGGGCAGCCTCCGGCCGCGGCTACAATGAGCAGTTCTTC. It yields the protein CAIGAASGRGYNEQFF.

This clone was recorded once. The V gene is TRBV28, the J gene TRBJ1-1; 7 bases match TRBD1. The CDR3 spans 14 residues. Germline trimming cut 5 bases from V and 3 bases from J; bases unmatched to any gene: 6. CDR1 and CDR2 (germline): MDHEN, SYDVKM. CDR3 bases: TGTGCCAGCAGTCCCGGGGACAGATACACTGAAGCTTTCTTT. Protein product: CASSPGDRYTEAFF.

This clone was seen more than once but under ten times. The chain links TRBV29-1 to TRBJ2-3, with TRBD2 matching over 10 bases. V shed 4 bases and J 1 base; nucleotides not matched to a gene: 14. This CDR3 is built from 18 residues. Per the germline V gene, CDR1 is SQVTM and CDR2 is ANQGSEA. CDR3 protein: CSVGDSPSGTSGTDTQYF. For the CDR3, the DNA is TGCAGCGTTGGGGACAGTCCCTCCGGGACTAGCGGCACAGATACGCAGTATTTT.

On this clone itself: Other DNA sequences in this sample translate to the same CDR3. This chain connects TRBV7-2 to TRBJ2-5; 10 positions match TRBD2. This CDR3 is 14 amino acids long. V lost 4 bases to trimming and J lost 2 bases; unmatched junction nucleotides: 1. The germline V gene encodes CDR1 SGHTA and CDR2 FQGNSA. CDR3 nucleotides: TGTGCCAGCAGCTGGACTAGCGGACAAGAGACCCAGTACTTC. Its translation: CASSWTSGQETQYF. The variable domain in full, completed from reference TRBV7-2 and TRBJ2-5, reads GAGVSQSPSNKVTEKGKDVELRCDPISGHTALYWYRQSLGQGLEFLIYFQGNSAPDKSGLPSDRFSAERTGGSVSTLTIQRTQQEDSAVYLCASSWTSGQETQYFGPGTRLLVL.

This clone was counted a few times. The chain joins TRBV9 to TRBJ2-6; D not certain. This CDR3 spans 15 amino acids. Germline V CDR1 and CDR2: SGDLS, YYNGEE. With 3 bases removed from V and 1 base from J, the gap between germline ends came to 8 bases. For the CDR3, the DNA is TGTGCCAGCAGCGAGAGGCATTCTGGGGCCAACGTCCTGACTTTC. Encoded protein: CASSERHSGANVLTF. Supplemented by reference TRBV9 and TRBJ2-6, the full variable domain reads DSGVTQTPKHLITATGQRVTLRCSPRSGDLSVYWYQQSLDQGLQFLIQYYNGEERAKGNILERFSAQQFPDLHSELNLSSLELGDSALYFCASSERHSGANVLTFGAGSRLTVL.

There are a few counts of this clone. The genes are TRBV15 and TRBJ2-2, with D hard to call. Germline lookup yields CDR1 LNHNV and CDR2 YYDKDF (reference sequence). V lost 3 bases and J 4 bases, leaving 12 bases between the germline ends. The CDR3 is made up of 15 amino acids. In DNA form, the CDR3 reads TGTGCCACCAGCAGGAGGCCTCAGGTCACCGGGGAGCTGTTTTTT. Residues: CATSRRPQVTGELFF.

This clone was recorded a few times. The chain recombines TRBV6-5 with TRBJ1-2, with a possible D match to TRBD1 (6 bases). The CDR3 covers 14 residues. The V gene lost 2 bases and the J gene lost 4 bases, with 11 bases spanning the gap. Per the germline V gene, CDR1 is MNHEY and CDR2 is SVGAGI. The CDR3 reads CASSYMTGSYGYTF. The CDR3 DNA follows: TGTGCCAGCAGTTACATGACAGGAAGCTATGGCTACACCTTC.

This chain links TRBV9 with TRBJ2-3, with 10 bases aligning to TRBD2. The CDR3 spans 16 residues. CDR1 SGDLS and CDR2 YYNGEE come from the germline V gene. The V segment lost 2 bases and the J segment 0 bases; nucleotides outside the gene matches: 3. CDR3: CASSVRLAGSTDTQYF. The CDR3 nucleotides read TGTGCCAGCAGCGTTAGACTAGCGGGTAGCACAGATACGCAGTATTTT.

The genes are TRBV9 and TRBJ2-3; 7 bases are shared with TRBD2. Germline CDR1 reads SGDLS; CDR2 reads YYNGEE. Unmatched junction bases numbered 11, after V lost 0 bases and J lost 7 bases. This CDR3 is built from 16 residues. The CDR3 protein is CASSVGERDLRHTQYF. As DNA, the CDR3 is TGTGCCAGCAGCGTAGGGGAGCGGGACCTCAGACATACGCAGTATTTT.

This clone was counted between two and nine times. CDR3 coding DNA: TGTGCCAGCAGCCCCTTCGGGGAGGAGGGCACTAGGGGCGAGCAGTTCTTC. Translating it yields CASSPFGEEGTRGEQFF. The chain employs TRBV11-1 and TRBJ2-1, with D possibly matching TRBD2 (6 bases). V was cut by 5 bases and J by 10 bases, with 27 bases left in between. Germline-derived CDR1 and CDR2 are SGHAT and FQDESV (reference sequence). This CDR3 contains 17 residues.

V usage is TRBV13 and J usage is TRBJ1-5; D not certain. This CDR3 comprises 12 residues. Germline CDR1 is PRHDT and CDR2 is FYEKMQ (reference sequence). V was clipped by 0 bases and J by 4 bases, with 1 base between them. Here the CDR3 reads CASSLGNQPQHF. The CDR3 nucleotides are TGTGCCAGCAGCTTAGGAAATCAGCCCCAGCATTTT.

This rearrangement joins TRBV7-9 to TRBJ2-7; no definite D call. From germline, CDR1 is SEHNR and CDR2 FQNEAQ (reference sequence). CDR3 length: 13 amino acids. With 5 bases removed from V and 3 bases from J, the gap between germline ends came to 11 bases. CDR3 coding DNA: TGTGCCAGCAGCCGCGGACGTAGCTACGAGCAGTACTTC. As protein: CASSRGRSYEQYF.

In its sample, this clone was seen a few times. This chain uses TRBV7-9 with TRBJ2-1; TRBD2 agrees at 9 bases. The CDR3 covers 15 residues. J gave up 4 bases and V 5 bases, and 6 bases lay outside the gene matches. Per the germline V gene, CDR1 is SEHNR and CDR2 is FQNEAQ (reference sequence). The CDR3 spells CASSRGLAGYNEQFF. CDR3 nucleotide sequence: TGTGCCAGCAGCCGTGGGCTAGCGGGGTACAATGAGCAGTTCTTC.

The gene calls are TRBV2 and TRBJ1-2; D is undetermined. CDR3 length: 13 residues. Germline CDR1 reads SNHLY; CDR2 reads FYNNEI. Trimming took off 3 bases at V and 2 bases at J, with 7 bases between the two ends. CDR3 DNA sequence: TGTGCCAGCAGTGAGGGGAGAAACTATGGCTACACCTTC. Translating gives CASSEGRNYGYTF.

A word on this clone: Other DNA sequences from this sample encode an identical CDR3 as well. The chain carries TRBV2 and TRBJ1-5; D is perhaps TRBD1 (5 bases). Germline V lookup: CDR1 SNHLY, CDR2 FYNNEI. CDR3 length equals 15 residues. Trimming shortened V by 4 bases and J by 0 bases, and 10 bases separated the two germline ends. CDR3 loop: CASSARTNSNQPQHF. CDR3 DNA sequence: TGTGCCAGCAGTGCGAGGACAAATAGCAATCAGCCCCAGCATTTT. The whole variable domain, filled in from reference TRBV2 and TRBJ1-5, reads EPEVTQTPSHQVTQMGQEVILRCVPISNHLYFYWYRQILGQKVEFLVSFYNNEISEKSEIFDDQFSVERPDGSNFTLKIRSTKLEDSAMYFCASSARTNSNQPQHFGDGTRLSIL.

The rearrangement uses TRBV2 and TRBJ2-1; TRBD2 aligns across 7 bases. Per the germline V gene, CDR1 is SNHLY and CDR2 is FYNNEI. With 4 bases clipped from V and 5 bases from J, the junction kept 8 bases outside the gene matches. The length of the CDR3 is 15 residues. This CDR3 is CASSVRLAGNNEQFF. In DNA form, the CDR3 reads TGTGCCAGCAGTGTTCGACTAGCAGGAAACAATGAGCAGTTCTTC. Together with reference TRBV2 and TRBJ2-1, the CDR3 gives the full variable domain: EPEVTQTPSHQVTQMGQEVILRCVPISNHLYFYWYRQILGQKVEFLVSFYNNEISEKSEIFDDQFSVERPDGSNFTLKIRSTKLEDSAMYFCASSVRLAGNNEQFFGPGTRLTVL.

This clone appeared once. This chain joins TRBV28 and TRBJ1-5; D unresolved. CDR3 length equals 13 residues. The germline CDR1 and CDR2 sequences are MDHEN and SYDVKM. The ends were cut back, 6 bases at V and 5 bases at J, with 11 bases in the middle. The CDR3 loop reads CASRNSGDQPQHF. The DNA of the CDR3 is TGTGCCAGCAGAAATTCCGGGGATCAGCCCCAGCATTTT.

The chain uses TRBV5-4 and TRBJ1-3; 8 nucleotides agree with TRBD1. With 4 bases clipped from V and 4 bases from J, the junction kept 10 bases outside the gene matches. Germline CDR1 is SGHNT and CDR2 is YYREEE (reference sequence). CDR3 length: 16 residues. CDR3 residues: CASSAGQGQEGNTIYF. The CDR3 DNA follows: TGTGCCAGCAGCGCCGGACAGGGACAAGAAGGAAACACCATATATTTT.

This clone came up a few times. This chain links TRBV27 with TRBJ1-1; no definite D call. The CDR3 spans 13 residues. V lost 5 bases and J 4 bases, leaving 11 bases between the germline ends. Germline V gives CDR1 MNHEY, CDR2 SMNVEV (reference sequence). CDR3 bases: TGTGCCAGCAGTCCTGAATGGGGCACTGAAGCTTTCTTT. It encodes CASSPEWGTEAFF.

The chain recombines TRBV11-2 with TRBJ2-6; no firm D call. This CDR3 has 16 residues. Trimming shortened V by 2 bases and J by 4 bases, and 12 bases separated the two germline ends. CDR1 and CDR2 (germline): SGHAT, FQNNGV. The CDR3 spells CASSLTGVAGANVLTF. The CDR3 region has the DNA TGTGCCAGCAGCTTAACTGGGGTGGCCGGGGCCAACGTCCTGACTTTC. The full variable domain, rest sourced from reference TRBV11-2 and TRBJ2-6, is EAGVAQSPRYKIIEKRQSVAFWCNPISGHATLYWYQQILGQGPKLLIQFQNNGVVDDSQLPKDRFSAERLKGVDSTLKIQPAKLEDSAVYLCASSLTGVAGANVLTFGAGSRLTVL.

This chain links TRBV7-3 with TRBJ2-6, with D possibly matching TRBD2 (6 bases). The germline gives CDR1 SGHTA, CDR2 FQGTGA. V lost 5 bases and J 0 bases, leaving 20 bases between the germline ends. The CDR3 has 19 residues. The chain's CDR3 is CASSPLGRGPLSGANVLTF. Written as DNA, the CDR3 is TGTGCCAGCAGCCCCTTAGGGCGGGGACCCCTCTCTGGGGCCAACGTCCTGACTTTC.